This T cell receptor beta chain came from a study of blood T cell repertoires in COVID-19. Study as a whole: Acute and convalescent COVID-19 specimens originated in the United States, Italy and Spain. In each case, the material was cDNA or gDNA derived from T cells, B-cell-depleted T cells, or PBMCs.

Generated by immunoSEQ multiplex PCR, the TCRdb table keeps only in-frame clones and is missing some. The table shows 250,000 to 350,000 clones, with about 87% occurring only once. Trimming at V came to 6 bases and at J to 8 bases, leaving 17 bases not matched to a gene. CDR3 size: 16 residues. Germline V CDR1 and CDR2: MNHEY, SVGEGT. This clonotype originated in a woman aged 50 to 65 who had recovered from COVID-19. V and J are TRBV6-2 or TRBV6-3 and TRBJ2-7; 9 positions match TRBD2. The sequenced material came from peripheral blood. As DNA, the CDR3 is TGTGCCAGCAGCAGCCTTCTAGCGGGGACCCGCCTGCAGCAGTACTTC. It is translated as CASSSLLAGTRLQQYF.